These T cell receptor beta chains were read from a single sample in a study of cytomegalovirus exposure and HLA in healthy donors. TCRdb keeps only in-frame clones here, not all; method: immunoSEQ multiplex PCR. Of over 200,000 clones in the sample, about 85% are singletons; the top ten hold over 1%. The sequenced sample was PBMCs. These receptors originate from a human donor in good health. CDR3s include the opening cysteine and the closing phenylalanine or tryptophan. The D gene is left open where the match is weak. Some rows mark clone size as missing; the rest say once, few, many or name a class of expanded clone.

abundance	v_gene	d_gene	j_gene	CDR3aa	CDR3nt
.	TRBV7-3	.	TRBJ2-3	CASSLTAGNRDTQYF	TGTGCCAGCAGCTTAACAGCGGGCAACCGGGATACGCAGTATTTT
.	TRBV19	TRBD1	TRBJ1-2	CASSAGTGGGYTF	TGTGCCAGTAGTGCCGGGACAGGGGGCGGCTACACCTTC
.	TRBV2	.	TRBJ2-7	CASSEGAQGLIEQYF	TGTGCCAGCAGTGAAGGGGCCCAGGGTCTCATCGAGCAGTACTTC
.	TRBV7-2	TRBD1	TRBJ2-7	CASSPDRGLTYEQYF	TGTGCCAGCAGCCCGGACAGGGGGCTCACCTACGAGCAGTACTTC
once	TRBV7-6	.	TRBJ2-1	CASSLPLGANEQFF	TGTGCCAGCAGCTTGCCCCTCGGAGCGAATGAGCAGTTCTTC
once	TRBV7-6	TRBD2	TRBJ2-2	CASSLSGGAGVDTGELFF	TGTGCCAGCAGCTTAAGCGGGGGAGCGGGAGTGGACACCGGGGAGCTGTTTTTT
.	TRBV7-3	.	TRBJ1-2	CASSLLPGTETSIHNYTF	TGTGCCAGCAGCTTATTGCCGGGAACTGAAACGTCCATCCACAACTACACCTTC
few	TRBV18	.	TRBJ1-3	CASRPRSRSGNTIYF	TGTGCCAGCAGACCGAGGTCCCGCTCTGGAAACACCATATATTTT
.	TRBV7-9	TRBD2	TRBJ2-3	CATKGLAGTDTQYF	TGTGCTACCAAGGGACTAGCTGGCACAGATACGCAGTATTTT
.	TRBV28	TRBD1	TRBJ2-7	CASSLMGQGSYEQYF	TGTGCCAGCAGCCTCATGGGACAGGGTTCTTACGAGCAGTACTTC
.	TRBV5-4	.	TRBJ2-7	CASSLNGRAYEQYF	TGTGCCAGCAGCTTGAATGGCAGGGCTTACGAGCAGTACTTC
.	TRBV6-5	TRBD2	TRBJ2-3	CASSRLAASTDTQYF	TGTGCCAGCAGCAGACTAGCGGCTAGCACAGATACGCAGTATTTT
.	TRBV18	.	TRBJ1-2	CASSPGDSRINYGYTF	TGTGCCAGCTCACCAGGAGACAGTCGGATCAACTATGGCTACACCTTC
.	TRBV2	.	TRBJ2-5	CASGLGGVRGTQYF	TGTGCCAGCGGTCTTGGGGGAGTCAGGGGGACCCAGTACTTC
.	TRBV20-1	.	TRBJ2-5	CSASSETQYF	TGCAGTGCTAGTTCGGAGACCCAGTACTTC
.	TRBV9	TRBD1	TRBJ1-2	CASSSGQGAPGYGYTF	TGTGCCAGCAGCTCGGGACAGGGGGCGCCCGGCTATGGCTACACCTTC
.	TRBV5-4	TRBD2	TRBJ2-1	CASSLPSGSLENEQFF	TGTGCCAGCAGCTTACCTAGCGGGAGTTTAGAAAATGAGCAGTTCTTC
.	TRBV7-3	.	TRBJ2-3	CASSPKTGTDTQYF	TGTGCCAGCAGCCCCAAAACTGGCACAGATACGCAGTATTTT
.	TRBV7-2	TRBD2	TRBJ2-1	CASSSLSIAGGNEQFF	TGTGCCAGCAGCTCACTGTCTATAGCGGGAGGGAATGAGCAGTTCTTC
once	TRBV7-9	TRBD2	TRBJ2-5	CASSSSSGRGSAQYF	TGTGCCAGCAGCTCTTCTAGCGGGAGGGGGTCGGCCCAGTACTTC
.	TRBV4-2	TRBD2	TRBJ2-1	CASSQEFWRGRARNEQFF	TGTGCCAGCAGCCAAGAGTTCTGGCGCGGGAGGGCCCGCAATGAGCAGTTCTTC
.	TRBV2	.	TRBJ2-2	CASRPEVVIYGELFF	TGTGCCAGCAGGCCCGAGGTAGTGATCTACGGGGAGCTGTTTTTT
.	TRBV28	.	TRBJ1-3	CASSLWAGSGNTIYF	TGTGCCAGCAGTTTATGGGCAGGGTCTGGAAACACCATATATTTT
few	TRBV6-6	.	TRBJ2-7	CASSLGEHQLYYEQYF	TGTGCCAGCAGTTTAGGAGAACACCAGCTTTACTACGAGCAGTACTTC
few	TRBV7-2	.	TRBJ2-7	CASSKGVGSYEQYF	TGTGCCAGCAGCAAGGGGGTAGGCTCCTACGAGCAGTACTTC
.	TRBV5-4	TRBD1	TRBJ2-7	CASSPGQGDYEQYF	TGTGCCAGCAGCCCCGGACAGGGCGACTACGAGCAGTACTTC
.	TRBV12-5	TRBD2	TRBJ2-3	CASGPPGLAVWSTQYF	TGTGCTAGTGGTCCCCCGGGGCTAGCGGTGTGGTCTACGCAGTATTTT
.	TRBV9	.	TRBJ2-5	CASSTGTLETQYF	TGTGCCAGCAGCACAGGGACACTCGAGACCCAGTACTTC
.	TRBV18	.	TRBJ2-7	CASSARSYEQYF	TGTGCCAGCTCAGCGCGCTCCTACGAGCAGTACTTC
.	TRBV2	TRBD2	TRBJ2-7	CASSVFAGEPYEQYF	TGTGCCAGCAGTGTTTTTGCGGGGGAGCCCTACGAGCAGTACTTC
.	TRBV4-1	.	TRBJ2-4	CASSQVGGRGIKNIQYF	TGCGCCAGCAGCCAAGTCGGGGGGCGCGGCATAAAAAACATTCAGTACTTC
.	TRBV23-1	TRBD2	TRBJ2-3	CALPATSGGPSTDTQYF	TGCGCCCTCCCCGCGACTAGCGGGGGCCCGAGCACAGATACGCAGTATTTT
.	TRBV5-8	TRBD2	TRBJ2-5	CASSLEGGSVRETQYF	TGTGCCAGCAGCTTGGAGGGCGGGAGTGTCCGTGAGACCCAGTACTTC
.	TRBV7-3	TRBD1	TRBJ2-3	CASSLIGTGHGTDTQYF	TGTGCCAGCAGCTTAATCGGGACAGGGCATGGCACAGATACGCAGTATTTT
.	TRBV30	.	TRBJ1-2	CAWSALEQGWDGYTF	TGTGCCTGGAGTGCCCTTGAACAGGGATGGGATGGCTACACCTTC
.	TRBV6-6	.	TRBJ1-2	CASSYSPVYGYTF	TGTGCCAGCAGTTACTCGCCGGTCTATGGCTACACCTTC
.	TRBV7-9	TRBD1	TRBJ2-7	CSSSSTGQGSITYEQYF	TGTTCCAGCAGCTCAACGGGACAGGGGTCGATAACCTACGAGCAGTACTTC
.	TRBV27	TRBD1	TRBJ1-2	CASSQTRDRPFYGYTF	TGTGCCAGCAGTCAAACCCGGGACAGACCTTTCTATGGCTACACCTTC
.	TRBV15	TRBD1	TRBJ2-1	CATSRDETGGINEQFF	TGTGCCACCAGCAGAGATGAGACAGGGGGCATAAATGAGCAGTTCTTC
.	TRBV19	TRBD1	TRBJ2-4	CASSPLPGQGADIQYF	TGTGCCAGTAGCCCTCTCCCTGGGCAGGGGGCTGACATTCAGTACTTC
.	TRBV4-2	TRBD2	TRBJ2-1	CASSQAAGFQAGRNEQFF	TGTGCCAGCAGCCAAGCAGCGGGATTCCAGGCTGGAAGGAATGAGCAGTTCTTC
.	TRBV2	TRBD1	TRBJ1-5	CASTDRGVNQPQHF	TGTGCCAGCACTGACAGGGGGGTCAATCAGCCCCAGCATTTT
.	TRBV6-4	TRBD2	TRBJ2-7	CASSDSGLVTYEQYF	TGTGCCAGCAGTGACTCGGGACTAGTGACCTACGAGCAGTACTTC
.	TRBV5-1	TRBD1	TRBJ2-5	CASTNTGTGGQETQYF	TGCGCCAGCACTAACACTGGAACAGGGGGCCAAGAGACCCAGTACTTC
few	TRBV2	TRBD1	TRBJ1-5	CASRDRINQPQHF	TGTGCCAGCAGGGACAGGATCAATCAGCCCCAGCATTTT
.	TRBV7-9	TRBD2	TRBJ2-5	CASSSQGLAVGETQYF	TGTGCCAGCAGCTCTCAAGGACTAGCGGTAGGAGAGACCCAGTACTTC
.	TRBV7-2	.	TRBJ1-5	CASSFGLREDQPQHF	TGTGCCAGCAGCTTCGGTCTCAGGGAAGATCAGCCCCAGCATTTT